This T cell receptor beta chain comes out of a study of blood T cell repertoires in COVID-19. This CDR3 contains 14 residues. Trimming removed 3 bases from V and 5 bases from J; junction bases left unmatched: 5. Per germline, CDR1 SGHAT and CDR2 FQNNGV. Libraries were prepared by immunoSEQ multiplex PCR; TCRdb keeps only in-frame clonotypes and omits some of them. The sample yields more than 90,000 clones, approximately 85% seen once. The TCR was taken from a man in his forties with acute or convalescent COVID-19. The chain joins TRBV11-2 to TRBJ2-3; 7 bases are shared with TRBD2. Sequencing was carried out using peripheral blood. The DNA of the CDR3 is TGTGCCAGCAGCTTTCGGCTAGCGGTAGATACGCAGTATTTT. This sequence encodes CASSFRLAVDTQYF.